This T cell receptor beta chain was retrieved from a study of T cells after yellow fever vaccination. This clonotype was recorded a few times. TCRdb called the 5' RACE reads again in MiXCR, with one record for every CDR3 protein. The profile shows some 560,000 distinct CDR3 sequences, over 15% of them singletons. Trimming took 5 bases from V and 1 from J; bases not matched to a gene: 5. The CDR3 is 16 residues long. Per germline, CDR1 DFQATT and CDR2 SNEGSKA (reference sequence). This rearrangement joins TRBV20-1 to TRBJ2-3; 14 bases fit TRBD2. Sequenced material: PBMCs, taken 15 days after the yellow fever booster vaccination. The clonotype was recovered from a man aged 25 to 40 who received the YFV17D yellow fever vaccine. As DNA, the CDR3 is TGCAGTGCTTTCCGACTAGCGGGAGGGGGCACAGATACGCAGTATTTT. Amino acid sequence: CSAFRLAGGGTDTQYF.